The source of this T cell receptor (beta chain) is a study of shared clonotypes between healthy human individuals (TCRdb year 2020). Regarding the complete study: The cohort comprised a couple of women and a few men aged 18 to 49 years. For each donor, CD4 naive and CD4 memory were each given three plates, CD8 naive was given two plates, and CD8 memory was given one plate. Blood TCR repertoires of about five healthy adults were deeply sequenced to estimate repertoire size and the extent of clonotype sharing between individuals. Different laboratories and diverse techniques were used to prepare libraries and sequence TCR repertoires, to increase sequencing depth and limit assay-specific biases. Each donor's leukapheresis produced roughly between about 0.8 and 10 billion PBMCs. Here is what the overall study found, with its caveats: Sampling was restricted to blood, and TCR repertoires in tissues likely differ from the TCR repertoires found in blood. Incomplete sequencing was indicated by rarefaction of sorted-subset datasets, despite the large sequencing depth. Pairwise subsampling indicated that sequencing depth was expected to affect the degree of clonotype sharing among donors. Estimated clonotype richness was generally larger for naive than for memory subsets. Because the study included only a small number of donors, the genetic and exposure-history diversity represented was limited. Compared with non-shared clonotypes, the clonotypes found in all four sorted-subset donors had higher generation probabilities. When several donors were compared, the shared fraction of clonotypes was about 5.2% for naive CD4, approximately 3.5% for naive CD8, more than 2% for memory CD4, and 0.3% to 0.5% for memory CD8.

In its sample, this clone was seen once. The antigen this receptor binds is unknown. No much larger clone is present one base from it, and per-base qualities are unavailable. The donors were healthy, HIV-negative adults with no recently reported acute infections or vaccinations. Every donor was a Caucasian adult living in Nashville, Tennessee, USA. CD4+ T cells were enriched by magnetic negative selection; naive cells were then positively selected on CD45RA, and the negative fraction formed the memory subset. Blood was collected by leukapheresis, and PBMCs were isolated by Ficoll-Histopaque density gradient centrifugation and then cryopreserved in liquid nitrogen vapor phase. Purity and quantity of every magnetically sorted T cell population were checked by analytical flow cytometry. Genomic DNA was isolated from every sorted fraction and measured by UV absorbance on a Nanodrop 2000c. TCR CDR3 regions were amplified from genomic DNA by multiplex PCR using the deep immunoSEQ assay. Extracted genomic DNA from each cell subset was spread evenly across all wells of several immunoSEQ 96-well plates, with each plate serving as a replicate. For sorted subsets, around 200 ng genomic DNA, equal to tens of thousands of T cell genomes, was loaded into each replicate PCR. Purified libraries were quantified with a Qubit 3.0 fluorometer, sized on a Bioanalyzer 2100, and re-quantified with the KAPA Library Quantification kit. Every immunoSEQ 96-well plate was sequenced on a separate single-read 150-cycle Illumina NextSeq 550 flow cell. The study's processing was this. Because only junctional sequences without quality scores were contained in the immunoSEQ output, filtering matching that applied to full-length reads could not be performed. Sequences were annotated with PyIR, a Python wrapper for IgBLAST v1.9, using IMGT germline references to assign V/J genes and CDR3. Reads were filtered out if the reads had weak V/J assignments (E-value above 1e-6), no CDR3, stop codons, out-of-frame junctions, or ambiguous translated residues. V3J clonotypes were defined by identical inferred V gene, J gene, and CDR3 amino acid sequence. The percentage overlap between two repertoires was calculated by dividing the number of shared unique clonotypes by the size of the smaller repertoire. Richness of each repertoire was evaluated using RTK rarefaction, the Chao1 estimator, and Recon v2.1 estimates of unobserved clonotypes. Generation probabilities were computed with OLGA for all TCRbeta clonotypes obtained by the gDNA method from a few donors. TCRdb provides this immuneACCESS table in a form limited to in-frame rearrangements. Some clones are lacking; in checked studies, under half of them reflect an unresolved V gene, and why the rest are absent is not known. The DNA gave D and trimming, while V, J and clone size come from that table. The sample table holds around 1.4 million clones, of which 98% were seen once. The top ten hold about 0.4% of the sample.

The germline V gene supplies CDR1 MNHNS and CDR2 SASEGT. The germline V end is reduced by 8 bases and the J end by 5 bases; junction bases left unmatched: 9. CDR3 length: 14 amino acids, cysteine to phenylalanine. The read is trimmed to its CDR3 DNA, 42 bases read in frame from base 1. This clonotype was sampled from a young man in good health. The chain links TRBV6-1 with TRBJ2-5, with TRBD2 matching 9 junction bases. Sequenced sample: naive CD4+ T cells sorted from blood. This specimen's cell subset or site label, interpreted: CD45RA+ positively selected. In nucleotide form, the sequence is TGTGCCAGCGGGCGGCTAGCGGGAAGGGAGACCCAGTACTTC. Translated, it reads CASGRLAGRETQYF.